Given below is one T cell receptor beta chain in context. What it binds is not known. These data originate in a study of vaccination effects on CD4 cells after COVID-19. Study-level results: There was marked clonal contraction among infection- and vaccine-induced clones late after vaccination. The study had few convalescent patients and no early post-infection timepoints.

Subsequent to a culture period of roughly 11 days, CD4+ T cells were isolated. Previously uninfected by SARS-CoV-2, the vaccine recipients also showed negative nucleocapsid antibodies. A half-volume exchange with IL-2 medium occurred on days 3 and 7. The germline V and J ends were trimmed by 4 bases and 1 base, with 8 bases remaining between them. Germline V gene data show CDR1 as SGHNT and CDR2 as YYREEE (reference sequence). The length of the CDR3 is 13 residues. Sequencing used immunoSEQ multiplex PCR; TCRdb keeps in-frame clones, though not all of them. Found here are 45,000 to 75,000 clones, 60% to 85% of them singletons; the top ten hold less than 4%.

The TCR was taken from a human donor who received a COVID-19 vaccine. This specimen consisted of CD4+ T cells from PBMCs cultured without peptide, obtained before COVID-19 vaccination. V gene TRBV5-4 combines with J gene TRBJ2-5; a weak D match, TRBD2 (5 bases). The CDR3 protein is CASSVSGQETQYF. The DNA for the CDR3 is TGTGCCAGCAGCGTGAGCGGCCAAGAGACCCAGTACTTC.